One sample yielded the 25 T cell receptor beta chains listed below, sequenced in a study of cytotoxic CD8 clonotypes in ibrutinib-treated CLL. Measured with immunoSEQ multiplex PCR; TCRdb has only the in-frame clones, and not every one. The top ten clones hold around a fifth of a sample with 40,000 or so clones, 60% to 70% of them seen once. The sample consisted of PBMCs, taken after 24 months of ibrutinib treatment. These receptors originate from a human donor with chronic lymphocytic leukemia.

This sequence joins TRBV5-1 and TRBJ2-1; 9 bases map to TRBD2. The CDR3 is 14 amino acids. Germline V lookup: CDR1 SGHRS, CDR2 YFSETQ. The V and J ends lost 2 bases and 7 bases, in that order; junction bases with no gene match: 4. The CDR3 loop is CASSFASGVNEQFF. The CDR3 DNA reads as TGCGCCAGCAGCTTTGCTAGCGGGGTGAATGAGCAGTTCTTC.

This clone has just a few counts. The chain recombines TRBV5-1 with TRBJ2-1; D unclear. The V and J ends lost 1 base and 8 bases respectively, with 10 bases between them. The CDR3 covers 13 residues. Germline V gene sequence: CDR1 SGHRS, CDR2 YFSETQ. In DNA, the CDR3 is TGCGCCAGCAGCTTGCGACCTCGAGATGAGCAGTTCTTC. It specifies CASSLRPRDEQFF.

The chain carries TRBV10-3 and TRBJ2-5, with D hard to call. There are 13 residues in the CDR3. The V gene lost 6 bases and the J gene lost 8 bases, with 16 bases spanning the gap. CDR1 and CDR2 (germline): ENHRY, SYGVKD. The CDR3 DNA follows: TGTGCCATCAGCCCGGGCCTAATGGGAACCCAGTACTTC. Encoded protein: CAISPGLMGTQYF.

The gene calls are TRBV5-4 and TRBJ2-7; D is perhaps TRBD2 (5 bases). The germline V gene has CDR1 SGHNT and CDR2 YYREEE (reference sequence). Trimming stripped 6 bases from V and 4 bases from J, with 14 bases between. The CDR3 covers 13 residues. The CDR3 spells CASTRTGNYEQYF. DNA of the CDR3: TGTGCCAGCACTCGGACTGGGAATTACGAGCAGTACTTC.

With regard to this clone: The sample carries other DNA sequences with the same CDR3. The V and J genes are TRBV6-1 and TRBJ2-7; 7 bases are shared with TRBD1. Germline CDR1 and CDR2: MNHNS and SASEGT. V shed 5 bases, J shed 1 base, and the junction held 2 bases outside the gene matches. This CDR3 comprises 13 residues. CDR3 residues: CASSLTGSYEQYF. In nucleotides, the CDR3 is TGTGCCAGCAGTCTGACAGGGTCCTACGAGCAGTACTTC.

This clone was recorded at least ten times. This sequence joins TRBV9 and TRBJ1-5; 7 bases agree with TRBD1. The V gene's germline CDR1 is SGDLS and CDR2 YYNGEE. This CDR3 contains 15 residues. V was pared by 2 bases and J by 0 bases, with 2 bases of the junction left unmatched. The CDR3 is CASSVGQYSNQPQHF. The CDR3 DNA reads TGTGCCAGCAGCGTGGGACAGTATAGCAATCAGCCCCAGCATTTT. Together with reference TRBV9 and TRBJ1-5, the CDR3 gives the full variable domain: DSGVTQTPKHLITATGQRVTLRCSPRSGDLSVYWYQQSLDQGLQFLIQYYNGEERAKGNILERFSAQQFPDLHSELNLSSLELGDSALYFCASSVGQYSNQPQHFGDGTRLSIL.

The V gene is TRBV2, the J gene TRBJ2-7; 12 positions agree with TRBD2. With 6 bases clipped from V and 7 bases from J, the junction kept 10 bases outside the gene matches. The CDR3 consists of 15 residues. Germline assignment: CDR1 SNHLY and CDR2 FYNNEI. The DNA for the CDR3 is TGTGCCAGCAGCCGGACTAGCGGGGCCTCGGGGGAGCAGTACTTC. Translation: CASSRTSGASGEQYF.

This clone has more than one count but fewer than ten. This sequence joins TRBV6-5 and TRBJ1-5; the D gene is possibly TRBD1 (5 bases). CDR1 is MNHEY, CDR2 SVGAGI, per germline. The germline V and J ends were trimmed by 2 bases and 2 bases, with 13 bases remaining between them. The CDR3 contains 16 residues. The CDR3 nucleotides are TGTGCCAGCAGTTACAGCCGGGACCCCCGCAATCAGCCCCAGCATTTT. It codes for CASSYSRDPRNQPQHF.

This clone was seen ten or more times. V and J are TRBV7-3 and TRBJ2-1; D is ambiguous. CDR1 SGHTA and CDR2 FQGTGA come from the germline V gene. This CDR3 contains 14 residues. Trimming stripped 5 bases from V and 4 bases from J, with 12 bases between. Here the CDR3 reads CASSPMMNYNEQFF. The CDR3 nucleotides are TGTGCCAGCAGCCCGATGATGAATTACAATGAGCAGTTCTTC.

The chain employs TRBV27 and TRBJ1-1, with 7 bases lining up with TRBD1. CDR3 length equals 14 residues. V shed 5 bases, J shed 1 base, and the junction held 4 bases outside the gene matches. Germline CDR1 reads MNHEY; CDR2 reads SMNVEV (reference sequence). The CDR3 protein is CASSPTGENTEAFF. In nucleotides, the CDR3 is TGTGCCAGCAGTCCCACAGGGGAGAACACTGAAGCTTTCTTT.

The V gene is TRBV18, the J gene TRBJ2-3; D gene uncertain. V was pared by 0 bases and J by 3 bases, with 10 bases between. Germline V gene data show CDR1 as KGHSH and CDR2 as LQKENI. This CDR3 spans 15 amino acids. The CDR3 sequence: CASSPPVPVTDTQYF. The DNA of the CDR3 is TGTGCCAGCTCACCACCCGTCCCAGTAACAGATACGCAGTATTTT.

V and J are TRBV4-2 and TRBJ2-2, with 8 bases that match TRBD1. CDR1 and CDR2 (germline): LGHNA, YNFKEQ. V shed 1 base and J 6 bases; nucleotides not matched to a gene: 4. CDR3 length: 15 amino acids. CDR3 nucleotides: TGTGCCAGCAGCCAAGGGCAGGGGGCCGCCGGGGAGCTGTTTTTT. Translating it yields CASSQGQGAAGELFF.

Only a few counts were recorded for this clone. The CDR3 coding sequence is TGTGCCAGCAGCTTAGAGGGAGGCAGGGGACCCGAGCAGTACTTC. It is translated as CASSLEGGRGPEQYF. The chain has TRBV7-9 and TRBJ2-7; tentatively, D is TRBD1 or TRBD2 (6 bases each). The V gene lost 1 base and the J gene lost 6 bases, with 16 bases spanning the gap. This CDR3 contains 15 residues. Germline values: CDR1 SEHNR, CDR2 FQNEAQ (reference sequence). The full variable domain, in which reference TRBV7-9 and TRBJ2-7 provide the parts outside the CDR3, is DTGVSQNPRHKITKRGQNVTFRCDPISEHNRLYWYRQTLGQGPEFLTYFQNEAQLEKSRLLSDRFSAERPKGSFSTLEIQRTEQGDSAMYLCASSLEGGRGPEQYFGPGTRLTVT.

The rearrangement links TRBV9 to TRBJ1-1; D gene ambiguous. V was clipped by 0 bases and J by 3 bases, with 12 bases between them. The germline V gene has CDR1 SGDLS and CDR2 YYNGEE. The CDR3 is made up of 15 amino acids. DNA for the CDR3: TGTGCCAGCAGCGTAGCAATCTCGTACGACACTGAAGCTTTCTTT. This codes for CASSVAISYDTEAFF.

The rearrangement links TRBV30 to TRBJ2-1; 11 positions match TRBD2. Trimming removed 3 bases from V and 15 bases from J; junction bases left unmatched: 10. CDR3 length: 13 residues. The germline gives CDR1 GTSNPN, CDR2 SVGIG (reference sequence). The CDR3 nucleotides read TGTGCCTGGAGCATCCCACTAGCGGGAGTTGGGTTCTTC. Protein product: CAWSIPLAGVGFF.

The chain recombines TRBV4-2 with TRBJ1-1, with 7 bases that match TRBD1. J lost 1 base, V lost 4 bases, and 6 bases had no gene match. This CDR3 contains 15 residues. CDR1 and CDR2 (germline): LGHNA, YNFKEQ. CDR3 nucleotides: TGTGCCAGCAGCCCAATGGGACAGACGAACACTGAAGCTTTCTTT. Translated, it gives CASSPMGQTNTEAFF.

At least ten counts were recorded for this clone. The gene calls are TRBV9 and TRBJ1-2; D gene uncertain. Trimming shortened V by 1 base and J by 2 bases, and 6 bases separated the two germline ends. Germline-derived CDR1 and CDR2 are SGDLS and YYNGEE. The CDR3 runs 13 residues. The DNA for the CDR3 is TGTGCCAGCAGCGTAAGCCCGAACTATGGCTACACCTTC. Its protein product is CASSVSPNYGYTF.

The chain employs TRBV2 and TRBJ1-2, with unresolved D. The germline gives CDR1 SNHLY, CDR2 FYNNEI. The V end lost 4 bases, the J end lost 4 bases, and 7 bases lay between the germline ends. The CDR3 covers 12 residues. The CDR3 loop is CASSGTIYGYTF. The CDR3 DNA reads as TGTGCCAGCAGTGGGACCATCTATGGCTACACCTTC.

The CDR3 loop is CASSLPYSFRLGEAREQYF. The CDR3 nucleotides read TGTGCCAGCAGCTTACCGTATTCGTTTCGACTAGGGGAAGCACGCGAGCAGTACTTC. The chain recombines TRBV7-2 with TRBJ2-7; D perhaps matches TRBD2 (6 bases). Germline lookup yields CDR1 SGHTA and CDR2 FQGNSA. The V gene lost 2 bases and the J gene lost 6 bases, with 29 bases spanning the gap. The CDR3 loop spans 19 amino acids.

This chain joins TRBV6-5 and TRBJ1-6; 11 bases are shared with TRBD1. This CDR3 is built from 15 residues. V lost 0 bases and J lost 9; bases outside the gene matches: 1. Per germline, CDR1 MNHEY and CDR2 SVGAGI. CDR3 nucleotide sequence: TGTGCCAGCAGTTACTCCGGGACAGGGGGTTCACCCCTCCACTTT. Protein product: CASSYSGTGGSPLHF.

Points on this clone: An end of the junction differs from the germline gene, which may be a read error. The V call is TRBV19, the J call TRBJ2-1, with TRBD2 identical over 10 bases. Germline CDR1 LNHDA, CDR2 SQIVND (reference sequence). The CDR3 runs 17 residues. The CDR3 coding sequence is TGTGCCAGTAGTAATGCACACCGGGGGGCTAGCGGGAGTGGCGAGGTCTTC. Protein sequence: CASSNAHRGASGSGEVF.

This rearrangement joins TRBV28 to TRBJ2-2; D tentatively fits TRBD1 or TRBD2 (5 bases each). Germline CDR1 is MDHEN and CDR2 is SYDVKM. CDR3 length: 12 amino acids. With 11 bases removed from V and 4 bases from J, the gap between germline ends came to 11 bases. CDR3 amino acids: CAFEGTTGELFF. CDR3 sequence (DNA): TGTGCCTTCGAGGGGACCACCGGGGAGCTGTTTTTT.

Concerning this clone itself: An end of the junction does not agree with germline; a read error may underlie this. J is TRBJ1-1 and V is TRBV18, with a weak D call TRBD1 (6 bases). Germline values: CDR1 KGHSH, CDR2 LQKENI. This CDR3 comprises 18 residues. This chain's CDR3 is CASSPLSQGRLGNSEAFF. CDR3 DNA: TGTGCCAGCTCCCCCCTTTCACAGGGAAGGTTGGGGAACAGTGAAGCTTTCTTT. Variable domain in full (rest from reference TRBV18 and TRBJ1-1): NAGVMQNPRHLVRRRGQEARLRCSPMKGHSHVYWYRQLPEEGLKFMVYLQKENIIDESGMPKERFSAEFPKEGPSILRIQQVVRGDSAAYFCASSPLSQGRLGNSEAFFGQGTRLTVV.

The chain joins TRBV11-1 to TRBJ2-3, with TRBD1 as a possible D gene (5 bases). V dropped 3 bases and J dropped 2 bases, with 6 bases sitting between them. The CDR3 has 13 residues. Per the germline V gene, CDR1 is SGHAT and CDR2 is FQDESV (reference sequence). CDR3 coding DNA: TGTGCCAGCAGCTTCAGGGACACAGATACGCAGTATTTT. Protein: CASSFRDTDTQYF.

The chain is built from TRBV6-5 and TRBJ1-1; TRBD1 matches at 8 bases. V shed 6 bases, J shed 0 bases, and the junction held 6 bases outside the gene matches. Per the germline V gene, CDR1 is MNHEY and CDR2 is SVGAGI. CDR3 length: 15 amino acids. In DNA form, the CDR3 reads TGTGCCAGCAGATCATTGACAGGGGTGAACACTGAAGCTTTCTTT. Protein sequence: CASRSLTGVNTEAFF.